This entry lists 5 T cell receptor beta chains sequenced from one sample in a study of PD-1 blockade in classical Hodgkin lymphoma. There was relapse after autologous stem cell transplantation in every patient, and there was variation in brentuximab vedotin exposure. The protocol was immunoSEQ multiplex PCR, while the TCRdb copy is restricted to in-frame clones and leaves out a portion. The sample carries about 40,000 clones, about 71% recorded once. The material was peripheral blood mononuclear cells (PBMCs), obtained at baseline. Source of these receptors: a human donor with classical Hodgkin lymphoma.

The V and J genes are TRBV18 and TRBJ2-7; 7 bases map to TRBD1. Germline CDR1 is KGHSH and CDR2 is LQKENI. V gave up 4 bases and J gave up 3 bases; unmatched junction bases: 9. The CDR3 is 15 amino acids. CDR3: CASSLRTGTVYEQYF. CDR3 sequence (DNA): TGTGCCAGCTCACTACGCACCGGGACAGTCTACGAGCAGTACTTC.

The table lists this clone with a few counts. The V and J genes are TRBV9 and TRBJ2-3; 9 nucleotides line up with TRBD2. The trim removed 2 bases at V and 3 bases at J, leaving 4 bases unmatched. Germline V gene sequence: CDR1 SGDLS, CDR2 YYNGEE. The CDR3 totals 15 residues. The CDR3 DNA follows: TGTGCCAGCAGCGTGGGTAGCGGGAGTACAGATACGCAGTATTTT. It codes for CASSVGSGSTDTQYF.

The V gene is TRBV21-1, the J gene TRBJ1-5. TRBV21-1 is reported as a pseudogene. The CDR3 loop spans 18 amino acids. DNA for the CDR3: TGTGCCAGAAGTGGACCCGTCCCAACAGAATATAGCAATCAGCCCCAGCATTTT. Its protein product is CARSGPVPTEYSNQPQHF.

Here the CDR3 DNA reads TGTGCCAGTAGTCCGGGACTAGCGAGCGGGGAGCTGTTTTTT. Its translation: CASSPGLASGELFF. This chain joins TRBV19 and TRBJ2-2, with 10 positions matching TRBD2. After removal of 5 bases from V and 7 bases from J, the junction contained 4 bases not matched to a gene. The CDR3 length is 14 residues. CDR1 and CDR2 (germline): LNHDA, SQIVND (reference sequence). Filled out from reference TRBV19 and TRBJ2-2, the complete variable domain reads DGGITQSPKYLFRKEGQNVTLSCEQNLNHDAMYWYRQDPGQGLRLIYYSQIVNDFQKGDIAEGYSVSREKKESFPLTVTSAQKNPTAFYLCASSPGLASGELFFGEGSRLTVL.

The rearrangement links TRBV11-2 to TRBJ2-7; the D gene is possibly TRBD2 (6 bases). In germline, CDR1 is SGHAT, CDR2 FQNNGV. V lost 6 bases, J lost 7 bases, and 19 bases lay in between. This CDR3 comprises 14 residues. CDR3 sequence (DNA): TGTGCCAGCAGTCGGGGCGGGGCGGGGTATGAGCAGTACTTC. Amino acid sequence: CASSRGGAGYEQYF.